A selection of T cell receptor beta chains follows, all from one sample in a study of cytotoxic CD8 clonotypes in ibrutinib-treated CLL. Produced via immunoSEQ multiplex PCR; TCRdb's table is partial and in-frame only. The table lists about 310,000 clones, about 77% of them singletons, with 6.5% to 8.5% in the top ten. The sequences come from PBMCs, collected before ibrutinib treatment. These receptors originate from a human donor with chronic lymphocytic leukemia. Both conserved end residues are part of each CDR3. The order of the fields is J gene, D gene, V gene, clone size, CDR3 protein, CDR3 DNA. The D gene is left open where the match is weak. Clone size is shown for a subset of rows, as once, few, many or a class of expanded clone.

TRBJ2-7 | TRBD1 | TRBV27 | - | CASYPRRTGGEQYF | TGTGCCAGCTACCCCCGCCGGACAGGGGGTGAGCAGTACTTC
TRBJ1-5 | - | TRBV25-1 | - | CASSECGAPVNQPQHF | TGTGCCAGCAGTGAATGTGGGGCGCCAGTCAATCAGCCCCAGCATTTT
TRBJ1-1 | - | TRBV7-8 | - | CASSSEWGDSNTEAFF | TGTGCCAGCAGCTCGGAGTGGGGGGATTCGAACACTGAAGCTTTCTTT
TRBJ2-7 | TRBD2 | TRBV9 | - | CASSSTAGAGGPSYEQYF | TGTGCCAGCAGCTCAACCGCTGGGGCGGGAGGGCCCTCCTACGAGCAGTACTTC
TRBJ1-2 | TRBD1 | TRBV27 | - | CASSRDRVPNYGYTF | TGTGCCAGCAGTCGGGACAGGGTACCTAACTATGGCTACACCTTC
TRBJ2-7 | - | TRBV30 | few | CAWSVSAYEQYF | TGTGCCTGGAGTGTTTCGGCCTACGAGCAGTACTTC
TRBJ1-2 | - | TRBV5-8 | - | CASSLGRASYGYTF | TGTGCCAGCAGCTTGGGCAGGGCTAGCTATGGCTACACCTTC
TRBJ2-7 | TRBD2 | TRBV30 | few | CAWGPGGGEQYF | TGTGCCTGGGGACCCGGCGGGGGGGAGCAGTACTTC
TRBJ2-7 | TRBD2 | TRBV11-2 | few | CASISGRSYEQYF | TGTGCCAGCATTAGCGGGAGGTCTTACGAGCAGTACTTC
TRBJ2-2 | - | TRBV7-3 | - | CASSPRRSDLTGELFF | TGTGCCAGCAGCCCCAGGCGGAGCGACCTTACCGGGGAGCTGTTTTTT
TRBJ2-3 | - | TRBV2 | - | CASDRLGVSTDTQYF | TGTGCCAGCGATCGTCTCGGGGTTAGCACAGATACGCAGTATTTT
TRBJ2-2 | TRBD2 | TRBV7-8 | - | CASSSRTSGNTGELFF | TGTGCCAGCAGCTCCCGGACTAGCGGTAACACCGGGGAGCTGTTTTTT
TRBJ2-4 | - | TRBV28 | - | CASSPPGSGTKNIQYF | TGTGCCAGCAGCCCGCCGGGGAGTGGGACCAAAAACATTCAGTACTTC
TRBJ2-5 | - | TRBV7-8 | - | CASSLGGPTQQETQYF | TGTGCCAGCAGCTTAGGGGGCCCCACTCAGCAAGAGACCCAGTACTTC
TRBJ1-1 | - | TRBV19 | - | CASSSRLVSTDTEAFF | TGTGCCAGTAGTTCACGGCTCGTTTCTACGGACACTGAAGCTTTCTTT
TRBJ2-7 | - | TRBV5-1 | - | CASSLDDHYEQYF | TGCGCCAGCAGCTTGGACGACCACTACGAGCAGTACTTC
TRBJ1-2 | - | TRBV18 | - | CASSPPVGGNYGYTF | TGTGCCAGCTCACCACCCGTCGGGGGGAACTATGGCTACACCTTC
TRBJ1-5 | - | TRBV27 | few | CASSGLGNQPQHF | TGTGCCAGCAGTGGGCTAGGCAATCAGCCCCAGCATTTT
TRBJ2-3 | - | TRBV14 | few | CASSQAPAREPTDTQYF | TGTGCCAGCAGCCAAGCCCCCGCCAGGGAACCCACAGATACGCAGTATTTT
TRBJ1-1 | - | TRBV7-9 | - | CASRIGGLGTEAFF | TGTGCCAGCAGGATCGGGGGATTGGGCACTGAAGCTTTCTTT
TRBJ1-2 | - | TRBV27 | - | CASSHSGIRYGYTF | TGTGCCAGCAGCCATTCAGGAATTCGGTATGGCTACACCTTC
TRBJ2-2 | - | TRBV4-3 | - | CASSQEGGTGTGELFF | TGCGCCAGCAGCCAAGAGGGGGGTACGGGCACCGGGGAGCTGTTTTTT
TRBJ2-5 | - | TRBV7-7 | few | CASSLGQGLQETQYF | TGTGCCAGCAGCTTAGGCCAGGGACTCCAAGAGACCCAGTACTTC
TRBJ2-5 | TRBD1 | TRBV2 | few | CASSVGTGLETQYF | TGTGCCAGCAGTGTCGGGACAGGGCTCGAGACCCAGTACTTC
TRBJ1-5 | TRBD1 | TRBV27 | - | CASSAYRGSGNQPQHF | TGTGCCAGCAGTGCATACAGGGGGTCAGGCAATCAGCCCCAGCATTTT
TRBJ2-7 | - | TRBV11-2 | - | CASSLDLWGSSYEQYF | TGTGCCAGCAGCTTAGATCTCTGGGGAAGCTCCTACGAGCAGTACTTC
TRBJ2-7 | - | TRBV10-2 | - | CASSEGRMRVSYEQYF | TGCGCCAGCAGTGAGGGCCGAATGCGCGTCTCCTACGAGCAGTACTTC
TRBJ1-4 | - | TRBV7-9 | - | CASSLVGAYEKLFF | TGTGCCAGCAGCTTAGTAGGGGCCTATGAAAAACTGTTTTTT
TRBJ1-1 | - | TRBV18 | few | CASSPPVGDTEAFF | TGTGCCAGCTCACCACCGGTGGGGGACACTGAAGCTTTCTTT
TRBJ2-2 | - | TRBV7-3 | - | CASSFAGGIGTGELFF | TGTGCCAGCAGCTTCGCCGGGGGCATTGGGACCGGGGAGCTGTTTTTT
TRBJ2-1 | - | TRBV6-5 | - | CASSLDNEQFF | TGTGCCAGCAGTTTAGACAATGAGCAGTTCTTC
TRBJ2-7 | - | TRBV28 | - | CASTKLEWGEQYF | TGTGCCAGCACCAAGCTAGAATGGGGGGAGCAGTACTTC
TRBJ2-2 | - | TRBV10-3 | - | CAIPGAQAGELFF | TGTGCCATCCCAGGGGCGCAAGCCGGGGAGCTGTTTTTT
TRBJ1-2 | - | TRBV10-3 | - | CAISDPGRYGYTF | TGTGCCATCAGTGATCCGGGACGATATGGCTACACCTTC
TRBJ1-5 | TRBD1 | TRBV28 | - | CASSLDRGRQPQHF | TGTGCCAGCAGCCTAGACAGGGGTCGTCAGCCCCAGCATTTT
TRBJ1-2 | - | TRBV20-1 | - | CSAYDGYTF | TGCAGTGCCTACGATGGCTACACCTTC
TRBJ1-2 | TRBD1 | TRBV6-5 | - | CASSYSGTGEGYTF | TGTGCCAGCAGTTACTCGGGGACAGGGGAGGGCTACACCTTC
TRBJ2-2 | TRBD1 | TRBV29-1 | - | CSVDRTGAGGELFF | TGCAGCGTTGATCGGACAGGGGCGGGCGGGGAGCTGTTTTTT
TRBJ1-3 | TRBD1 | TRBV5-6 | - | CASTSGGQLSGNTIYF | TGTGCCAGCACCTCCGGGGGACAGCTCTCTGGAAACACCATATATTTT
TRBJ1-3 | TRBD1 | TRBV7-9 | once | CASSAPYRGDSSGNTIYF | TGTGCCAGCAGCGCCCCGTACAGGGGCGATAGCTCTGGAAACACCATATATTTT
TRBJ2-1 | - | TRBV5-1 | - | CASSYDVYNEQFF | TGCGCCAGCAGCTACGACGTGTACAATGAGCAGTTCTTC
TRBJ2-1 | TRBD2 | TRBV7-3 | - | CASSLTKLAGGGEQFF | TGTGCCAGCAGCTTAACCAAACTAGCGGGAGGGGGTGAGCAGTTCTTC
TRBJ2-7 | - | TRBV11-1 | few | CASSLQGSRTYEQYF | TGTGCCAGCAGCTTACAGGGGTCAAGGACCTACGAGCAGTACTTC
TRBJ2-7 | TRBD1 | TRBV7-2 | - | CASSLAQGVYEQYF | TGTGCCAGCAGCTTAGCTCAGGGGGTCTACGAGCAGTACTTC
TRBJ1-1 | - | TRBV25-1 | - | CASVGLRNTEAFF | TGTGCCAGCGTTGGTCTGCGGAACACTGAAGCTTTCTTT
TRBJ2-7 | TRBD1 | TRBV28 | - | CASTGPRTGEF | TGTGCCAGCACCGGACCGAGGACAGGCGAATTC
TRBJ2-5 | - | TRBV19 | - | CASSIGRETQYF | TGTGCCAGTAGTATTGGGCGGGAGACCCAGTACTTC
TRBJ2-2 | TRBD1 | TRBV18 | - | CASSPRDRVNTGELFF | TGTGCCAGCTCACCACGGGACAGGGTTAACACCGGGGAGCTGTTTTTT
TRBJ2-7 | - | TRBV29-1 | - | CSVDLGSSYEQYF | TGCAGCGTTGATTTAGGGAGCTCCTACGAGCAGTACTTC
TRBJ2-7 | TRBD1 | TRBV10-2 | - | CASSETGQVLLPYEQYF | TGCGCCAGCAGTGAGACCGGACAGGTACTATTACCCTACGAGCAGTACTTC
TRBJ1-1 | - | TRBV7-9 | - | CASSRSADRSNTEAFF | TGTGCCAGCAGCCGTAGTGCGGACAGATCGAACACTGAAGCTTTCTTT
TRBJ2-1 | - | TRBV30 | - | CAWSGNEQFF | TGTGCCTGGAGTGGGAATGAGCAGTTCTTC